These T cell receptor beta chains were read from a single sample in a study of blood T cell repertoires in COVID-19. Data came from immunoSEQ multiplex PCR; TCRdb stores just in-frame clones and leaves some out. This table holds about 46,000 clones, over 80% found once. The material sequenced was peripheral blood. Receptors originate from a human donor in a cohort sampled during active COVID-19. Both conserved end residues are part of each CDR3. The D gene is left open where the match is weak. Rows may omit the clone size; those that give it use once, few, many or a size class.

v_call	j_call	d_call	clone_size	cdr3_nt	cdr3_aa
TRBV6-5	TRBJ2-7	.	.	TGTGCCAGCAGTCAGGACAGCCGTCCCTACGAGCAGTACTTC	CASSQDSRPYEQYF
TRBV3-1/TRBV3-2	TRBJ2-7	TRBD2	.	TGTGCCAGCAGCCAGGTACTAGCGGGAGGACTCTCCTACGAGCAGTACTTC	CASSQVLAGGLSYEQYF
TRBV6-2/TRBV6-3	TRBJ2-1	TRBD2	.	TGTGCCAGCAGTAGGCCGGGACTAGCGGGAGGGCCGGGGAATGAGCAGTTCTTC	CASSRPGLAGGPGNEQFF
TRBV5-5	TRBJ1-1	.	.	TGTGCCAGCAGCTTTCAGACCATCGGGGGTGAAGCTTTCTTT	CASSFQTIGGEAFF
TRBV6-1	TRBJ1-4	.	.	TGTGCCAGCAGTGAAACAGGGACATCTAATGAAAAACTGTTTTTT	CASSETGTSNEKLFF
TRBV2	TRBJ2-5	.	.	TGTGCCAGCAGTGTCGGCGGTGGGGAGACCCAGTACTTC	CASSVGGGETQYF
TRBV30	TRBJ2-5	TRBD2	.	TGTGCCTGGGGGTCTATAGGACTAGCGGGAAAAATGCAAAAACAGACCCAGTACTTC	CAWGSIGLAGKMQKQTQYF
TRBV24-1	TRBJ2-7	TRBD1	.	TGTGCCACCAGTGATTCTTCCAGGGGGCTCGACGAGCAGTACTTC	CATSDSSRGLDEQYF
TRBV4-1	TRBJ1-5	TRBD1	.	TGCGCCAGCAGCCAATTGACAGGGGGCGGCCAGCCCCAGCATTTT	CASSQLTGGGQPQHF
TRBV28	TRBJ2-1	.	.	TGTGCCAGCAGTCTCCTCGGGATATCCTACAATGAGCAGTTCTTC	CASSLLGISYNEQFF
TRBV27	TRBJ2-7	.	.	TGTGCCAGCAGTAATACAGGGATCTACGAGCAGTACTTC	CASSNTGIYEQYF
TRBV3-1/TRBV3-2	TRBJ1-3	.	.	TGTGCCAGCAGCCAAGATGGCGGTCATCCTGGAAACACCATATATTTT	CASSQDGGHPGNTIYF
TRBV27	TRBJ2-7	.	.	TGTGCCAGCAGTTTGCAGACAACCTACGAGCAGTACTTC	CASSLQTTYEQYF
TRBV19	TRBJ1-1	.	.	TGTGCCAGTAGTCACAGTCCTGGGCAGGGGTACACTGAAGCTTTCTTT	CASSHSPGQGYTEAFF
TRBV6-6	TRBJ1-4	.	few	TGTGCCAGCAGCAGGGTTGAAAAACTGTTTTTT	CASSRVEKLFF
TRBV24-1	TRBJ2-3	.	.	TGTGCCACCAGTGATTTAACCGGGGGCACAGATACGCAGTATTTT	CATSDLTGGTDTQYF
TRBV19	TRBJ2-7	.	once	TGTGCCAGTAGTATAGACTATCTCGGCGAGCAGTACTTC	CASSIDYLGEQYF
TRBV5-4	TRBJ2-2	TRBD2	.	TGTGCCAGCAGCTTGGAGAGCGGGAGAACCGGGGAGCTGTTTTTT	CASSLESGRTGELFF
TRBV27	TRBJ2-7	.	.	TGTGCCAGCAGTTTAGACGTCAACTATTACGAGCAGTACTTC	CASSLDVNYYEQYF
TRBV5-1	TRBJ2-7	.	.	TGCGCCAGCAGCTTAGGAGGGAGGAGGTACGAGCAGTACTTC	CASSLGGRRYEQYF
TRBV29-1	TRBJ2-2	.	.	TGCAGCGTTGAAGTGAGTCACACCGGGGAGCTGTTTTTT	CSVEVSHTGELFF
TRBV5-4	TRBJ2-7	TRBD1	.	TGTGCCAGCAGCTTGAAGGGACAGGGAAATTCCTACGAGCAGTACTTC	CASSLKGQGNSYEQYF
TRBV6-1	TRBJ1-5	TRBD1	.	TGTGCCAGCAGTGAGGCTACAGGGGATAGGGTGCGGAATCAGCCCCAGCATTTT	CASSEATGDRVRNQPQHF
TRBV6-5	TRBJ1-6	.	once	TGTGCCACCTCGGGGAGTAATTCACCCCTCCACTTT	CATSGSNSPLHF
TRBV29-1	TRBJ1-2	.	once	TGCAGCGTTAATAAAGGGGGACCGAACTATGGCTACACCTTC	CSVNKGGPNYGYTF